In its sample, the clone carrying this T cell receptor (beta chain) was seen once. The antigen is not known. The PCR employed 60 Vbeta primers together with 13 Jbeta primers. Profiling relied on immunoSEQ multiplex PCR, and the TCRdb table lists in-frame clones only, not all of them. Among fewer than 180,000 clones listed, roughly three quarters were seen once. This entry is derived from a study of cytomegalovirus exposure and HLA in healthy donors. The CDR3 is made up of 15 amino acids. Per germline, CDR1 SGHNT and CDR2 YYREEE (reference sequence). Losses at the gene ends were 5 bases for V and 4 bases for J; bases not matched to a gene: 6. Notes on the study in general: The authors confirmed in vitro that three CMV-associated chains were specific for CMV antigens.

This sequence joins TRBV5-4 and TRBJ2-7; 13 bases align to TRBD2. Sequenced sample: PBMCs. The TCR sequence derives from a human donor in good health. CDR3 nucleotides: TGTGCCAGCAGTCCCGGGACTAGCGGGATTTACGAGCAGTACTTC. Its translation: CASSPGTSGIYEQYF.